This TCR beta chain was captured in a study of control samples from healthy donors and cancer patients. Repertoires were generated with immunoSEQ multiplex PCR, while TCRdb's copy carries only in-frame clones and drops some. The profile shows over 100,000 clones, 75% to 90% of them singletons. V lost 0 bases and J lost 0; bases outside the gene matches: 8. Germline V gene lookup returns CDR1 SGHDT and CDR2 YYEEEE. CDR3 length equals 19 residues. Sample: blood. The chain has TRBV5-6 and TRBJ2-6; 8 nucleotides match TRBD2. The TCR was taken from a woman aged 45-59 years in good health. Here the CDR3 reads CASSLVIGGEPSGANVLTF. For the CDR3, the DNA is TGTGCCAGCAGCTTGGTGATCGGGGGGGAACCCTCTGGGGCCAACGTCCTGACTTTC. Drawing the rest from reference TRBV5-6 and TRBJ2-6, the complete variable domain is DAGVTQSPTHLIKTRGQQVTLRCSPKSGHDTVSWYQQALGQGPQFIFQYYEEEERQRGNFPDRFSGHQFPNYSSELNVNALLLGDSALYLCASSLVIGGEPSGANVLTFGAGSRLTVL.